These 15 T cell receptor beta chains originate from one sample sequenced in a study of early T cells in non-severe SARS-CoV-2 infection. One entry per CDR3 protein, called by TCRdb with MiXCR from the 5' RACE reads. The sample has 75,000 to 100,000 distinct CDR3 sequences, 11% to 15% seen once. The sequenced sample was whole blood. The receptors were sampled from an adult who was a healthcare worker with PCR-confirmed SARS-CoV-2 infection or an uninfected control (not recorded which).

This clonotype was seen ten or more times. This sequence joins TRBV29-1 and TRBJ1-2; D call uncertain. CDR1 and CDR2 from the germline V gene are SQVTM and ANQGSEA. The CDR3 sequence is 12 residues long. Deletions cut 4 bases from V and 4 bases from J, with 10 bases between. CDR3 DNA: TGCAGCGTTGCTAGGTCTTTCTATGGCTACACCTTC. Its translation: CSVARSFYGYTF.

This clonotype was seen repeatedly, ten times or more. In DNA form, the CDR3 reads TGTGCCAGCACCTCCTCCTTTAACTATGGCTACACCTTC. Amino acid sequence: CASTSSFNYGYTF. The chain combines TRBV7-2 with TRBJ1-2; D not resolved. Germline V gene sequence: CDR1 SGHTA, CDR2 FQGNSA. The CDR3 loop spans 13 amino acids. Deletions cut 7 bases from V and 1 base from J, with 10 bases between.

J is TRBJ2-7 and V is TRBV6-1; D call uncertain. The CDR3 is 13 residues long. V lost 2 bases, J lost 1 base, and 6 bases lay in between. Germline CDR1 and CDR2: MNHNS and SASEGT. CDR3: CASSENSSYEQYF. Written as DNA, the CDR3 is TGTGCCAGCAGTGAAAACAGTTCCTACGAGCAGTACTTC.

The rearrangement joins TRBV4-1 to TRBJ1-4; no clear D gene. Between the trimmed V and J ends, which lost 0 bases and 6 bases, there was a span of 5 bases. This CDR3 has 13 residues. CDR1 is MGHRA, CDR2 YSYEKL, per germline. The CDR3, as DNA: TGCGCCAGCAGCCAAGAGGTCCATGAAAAACTGTTTTTT. This sequence encodes CASSQEVHEKLFF.

V and J are TRBV5-5 and TRBJ1-2; D gene unclear. Germline CDR1 reads SGHKS; CDR2 reads YYEKEE (reference sequence). Trimming stripped 1 base from V and 0 bases from J, with 10 bases between. The CDR3 length is 15 residues. The chain's CDR3 is CASSLWQEANYGYTF. The CDR3 DNA follows: TGTGCCAGCAGCTTGTGGCAGGAGGCTAACTATGGCTACACCTTC.

The chain employs TRBV29-1 and TRBJ2-3; D gene ambiguous. From germline, CDR1 is SQVTM and CDR2 ANQGSEA. The CDR3 length is 15 residues. V lost 4 bases to trimming and J lost 0 bases, with 14 bases between them. CDR3 region: CSVAPPEMSTDTQYF. The CDR3 region has the DNA TGCAGCGTTGCACCCCCGGAGATGAGCACAGATACGCAGTATTTT.

The chain has TRBV29-1 and TRBJ2-3; 7 nucleotides align to TRBD2. CDR1 is SQVTM, CDR2 ANQGSEA, per germline. The CDR3 extends over 15 amino acids. With V trimmed by 2 bases and J by 0 bases, 5 bases remained unmatched. CDR3 sequence (DNA): TGCAGCGTTGAAAGAGGACTAGGGAGCACAGATACGCAGTATTTT. It yields the protein CSVERGLGSTDTQYF.

V usage is TRBV6-1 and J usage is TRBJ2-1; no reliable D call. The V and J ends lost 2 bases and 5 bases respectively, with 13 bases between them. This CDR3 contains 15 residues. Per the germline V gene, CDR1 is MNHNS and CDR2 is SASEGT. The CDR3 DNA reads as TGTGCCAGCAGTGAACTCCCCCTTCGCCACAATGAGCAGTTCTTC. Amino acids: CASSELPLRHNEQFF.

The chain employs TRBV11-1 and TRBJ2-1, with D perhaps TRBD2 (5 bases). Trimming cost V 2 bases and J 2 bases, with 7 bases left between them. CDR1 and CDR2 (germline): SGHAT, FQDESV (reference sequence). This CDR3 has 14 residues. CDR3 nucleotide sequence: TGTGCCAGCAGCTTAAGGAGGACCTACAATGAGCAGTTCTTC. Translated: CASSLRRTYNEQFF.

This clonotype was found a few times. The chain links TRBV5-5 to TRBJ2-5; TRBD2 is a possible D gene (5 bases). Trimming pared 5 bases from V and 5 bases from J, leaving 19 bases between. This CDR3 region has 15 residues. The germline V gene has CDR1 SGHKS and CDR2 YYEKEE (reference sequence). Here the CDR3 reads CASSLVRVGLETQYF. The DNA of the CDR3 is TGTGCCAGCAGTTTAGTGAGGGTAGGCCTTGAGACCCAGTACTTC. The full variable domain, completed using reference TRBV5-5 and TRBJ2-5, is DAGVTQSPTHLIKTRGQQVTLRCSPISGHKSVSWYQQVLGQGPQFIFQYYEKEERGRGNFPDRFSARQFPNYSSELNVNALLLGDSALYLCASSLVRVGLETQYFGPGTRLLVL.

The chain uses TRBV4-2 and TRBJ1-3; D not certain. Trimming left V 0 bases short and J 0 bases short, with 6 bases between. This CDR3 is built from 15 residues. The germline V gene has CDR1 LGHNA and CDR2 YNFKEQ. The chain's CDR3 is CASSQDSNSGNTIYF. In DNA form, the CDR3 reads TGTGCCAGCAGCCAAGATTCAAACTCTGGAAACACCATATATTTT.

This clonotype has more than one count but fewer than ten. This chain uses TRBV28 with TRBJ1-3; D is unresolved. CDR1 and CDR2 from the germline V gene are MDHEN and SYDVKM. This CDR3 has 12 residues. Trimming took 8 bases from V and 3 from J, leaving 8 bases between them. CDR3 amino acids: CASLSLGNTIYF. CDR3 DNA: TGTGCCAGCTTGAGTCTTGGAAACACCATATATTTT.

This clonotype was picked up many times. This chain uses TRBV11-2 with TRBJ2-7, with D perhaps TRBD1 (5 bases). The length of the CDR3 is 14 residues. CDR1 is SGHAT and CDR2 is FQNNGV in the germline V gene. Trimming took off 2 bases at V and 3 bases at J, with 11 bases between the two ends. This CDR3 reads CASSLRGRDYEQYF. CDR3 sequence (DNA): TGTGCCAGCAGCTTAAGGGGCAGAGACTACGAGCAGTACTTC. Drawing the rest from reference TRBV11-2 and TRBJ2-7, the complete variable domain is EAGVAQSPRYKIIEKRQSVAFWCNPISGHATLYWYQQILGQGPKLLIQFQNNGVVDDSQLPKDRFSAERLKGVDSTLKIQPAKLEDSAVYLCASSLRGRDYEQYFGPGTRLTVT.

This clonotype was picked up a small number of times. V gene TRBV11-2 combines with J gene TRBJ2-5; D is undetermined. The CDR3 has 13 residues. The germline CDR1 and CDR2 sequences are SGHAT and FQNNGV. Trimming cost V 5 bases and J 0 bases, with 7 bases left between them. CDR3 DNA sequence: TGTGCCAGCAGCAGAAGGTACCAAGAGACCCAGTACTTC. Translated: CASSRRYQETQYF.

This clonotype was counted between two and nine times. The chain carries TRBV29-1 and TRBJ2-7; a possible D gene is TRBD2 (6 bases). Trimming removed 7 bases from V and 10 bases from J, with 20 bases in between. This CDR3 has 12 amino acids. Germline CDR1 is SQVTM and CDR2 is ANQGSEA. CDR3 protein: CSAGDSRSSQYF. The CDR3 DNA follows: TGCAGCGCTGGGGACTCCCGGTCGTCACAGTACTTC.